This T cell receptor (beta chain) was identified during a study of blood T cell repertoires in COVID-19. Study-wide context: The United States, Italy and Spain supplied acute and convalescent COVID-19 samples.

With V trimmed by 8 bases and J by 3 bases, 8 bases remained unmatched. In germline, CDR1 is LNHNV, CDR2 YYDKDF (reference sequence). There are 14 residues in the CDR3. Here immunoSEQ multiplex PCR was the method, and the copy in TCRdb shows in-frame clones only, minus some. Among tens of thousands of clones listed, around 82% were seen once. This clonotype was obtained from a man older than 75 with active COVID-19. The sequencing input was peripheral blood. The V and J genes are TRBV15 and TRBJ1-1, with TRBD1 matching 8 bases. In nucleotides, the CDR3 is TGTGCCACCCACAGGGGGGTACGGCACACTGAAGCTTTCTTT. This gives the protein CATHRGVRHTEAFF.